These T cell receptor beta chains were read from a single sample in a study of response to subunit inactivated influenza vaccine. MiXCR, run by TCRdb on the RT-PCR reads, gives a single entry per CDR3 protein. Counted here are 500,000 to 600,000 distinct CDR3 sequences, 11% occurring once; the ten biggest clones make up 9.5% to 11%. These data also formed part of another study, on T cells expressing NK-cell markers.

The material sequenced was PBMCs from blood, taken on the day of vaccination. The source of these receptors is a man aged 50 or older who received an inactivated influenza vaccine. Both conserved end residues are part of each CDR3. A D gene is named only where the DNA matches it firmly. Clone size is shown for a subset of rows, as once, few, many or a class of expanded clone.

d_gene	abundance	v_gene	j_gene	CDR3nt	CDR3aa
TRBD1	-	TRBV7-9	TRBJ2-7	TGTGCCAGCAGCTTAGCGGTTCAGGGGGACACCTACGAGCAGTACTTC	CASSLAVQGDTYEQYF
TRBD1	few	TRBV29-1	TRBJ2-3	TGCAGCGTTGCACCGGGACAGGACCTCACAGATACGCAGTATTTT	CSVAPGQDLTDTQYF
-	few	TRBV12-3/TRBV12-4	TRBJ2-1	TGTGCCAGCAGTTTAGTTGCAAATGAGCAGTTCTTC	CASSLVANEQFF
TRBD2	-	TRBV7-9	TRBJ2-1	TGTGCCAGCAGCCGCACTAGCGGGGGGGACAATGAGCAGTTCTTC	CASSRTSGGDNEQFF
TRBD1	few	TRBV30	TRBJ1-1	TGTGCCTGGAGGACAGGGGTGGACACTGAAGCTTTCTTT	CAWRTGVDTEAFF
-	few	TRBV9	TRBJ2-1	TGTGCCAGCAGCGTAGAGTGGGGTTCCTACAATGAGCAGTTCTTC	CASSVEWGSYNEQFF
-	few	TRBV14	TRBJ2-1	TGTGCCAGCAGCCAAATCCGGGACCAACTATACAATGAGCAGTTCTTC	CASSQIRDQLYNEQFF
-	few	TRBV3-1	TRBJ2-4	TGTGCCAGCAGCCAAAGCAACATTCAGTACTTC	CASSQSNIQYF
TRBD1	few	TRBV12-3/TRBV12-4	TRBJ1-6	TGTGCCAGCAGAGGAGGGGGCGGATATAATTCACCCCTCCACTTT	CASRGGGGYNSPLHF
-	few	TRBV27	TRBJ1-6	TGTGCCAGCAGTTTATATGGAGGGCTTGATTCACCCCTCCACTTT	CASSLYGGLDSPLHF
-	-	TRBV15	TRBJ2-4	TGTGCCACCAGCAGAGATTTTGCAGGGGGGCCCAAAAACATTCAGTACTTC	CATSRDFAGGPKNIQYF
-	few	TRBV24-1	TRBJ2-2	TGTGCCACCAGTGATTTTGGTCAGACGTTTTTT	CATSDFGQTFF
TRBD2	many	TRBV4-3	TRBJ2-1	TGCGCCAGCAGCCAGACTAGCGGGGGGGCACTTGAGCAGTTCTTC	CASSQTSGGALEQFF